The 28 T cell receptor beta chains below come from one sample, sequenced in a study of identical twins. TCRdb reanalysed the 5' RACE reads using MiXCR and keeps one entry per CDR3 protein. The profile shows hundreds of thousands of distinct CDR3 sequences, about 7.5% of them singletons. These data also featured in a second study, about yellow fever vaccine responses in identical twins.

Sequences were obtained from memory (CD45RO+) T cells sorted from blood. These receptors came from a woman aged 18 to 35 in good health.

This clonotype was counted ten times or more. The gene calls are TRBV7-9 and TRBJ2-5; 11 nucleotides agree with TRBD2. Germline V gives CDR1 SEHNR, CDR2 FQNEAQ (reference sequence). With V trimmed by 5 bases and J by 5 bases, 7 bases remained unmatched. This CDR3 contains 15 residues. The DNA for the CDR3 is TGTGCCAGCAGCCCAGCACTAGCGGGAGTGGAGACCCAGTACTTC. Encoded protein: CASSPALAGVETQYF.

This clonotype was picked up a small number of times. The chain carries TRBV7-2 and TRBJ2-3, with 8 bases lining up with TRBD2. From germline, CDR1 is SGHTA and CDR2 FQGNSA. This CDR3 contains 15 residues. V lost 8 bases and J lost 6; bases outside the gene matches: 13. The CDR3 sequence is CASLLRGSGTDTQYF. In DNA form, the CDR3 reads TGTGCCAGCCTCCTCCGCGGTAGCGGGACGGATACGCAGTATTTT.

This clonotype showed up many times. The chain recombines TRBV6-2 or TRBV6-3 with TRBJ2-1, with TRBD2 as a possible D gene (6 bases). Germline V gene lookup returns CDR1 MNHEY and CDR2 SVGEGT. The CDR3 contains 14 residues. With 4 bases removed from V and 7 bases from J, the gap between germline ends came to 14 bases. The CDR3, as DNA: TGTGCCAGCAGTTTTTTAGGGACTCAAAATGAGCAGTTCTTC. Translation: CASSFLGTQNEQFF.

This clonotype was picked up a small number of times. The rearrangement joins TRBV9 to TRBJ2-2; 11 bases match TRBD2. V was clipped by 3 bases and J by 1 base; unmatched bases: 5. The germline CDR1 and CDR2 sequences are SGDLS and YYNGEE. The CDR3 is 17 amino acids. CDR3 protein: CASSAQTSGVNTGELFF. The CDR3, as DNA: TGTGCCAGCAGCGCCCAGACTAGCGGGGTGAACACCGGGGAGCTGTTTTTT. Together with reference TRBV9 and TRBJ2-2, the CDR3 gives the full variable domain: DSGVTQTPKHLITATGQRVTLRCSPRSGDLSVYWYQQSLDQGLQFLIQYYNGEERAKGNILERFSAQQFPDLHSELNLSSLELGDSALYFCASSAQTSGVNTGELFFGEGSRLTVL.

There are many counts of this clonotype. This chain connects TRBV12-3 or TRBV12-4 to TRBJ2-2, with D perhaps TRBD1 (5 bases). The CDR3 consists of 14 residues. Between the trimmed V and J ends, which lost 7 bases and 5 bases, there was a span of 14 bases. The CDR3 spells CASTRVAVTGELFF. The DNA of the CDR3 is TGTGCCAGCACCAGGGTGGCGGTAACCGGGGAGCTGTTTTTT.

This clonotype was seen a few times. This chain connects TRBV7-2 to TRBJ2-1, with 9 bases identical to TRBD2. The germline CDR1 and CDR2 sequences are SGHTA and FQGNSA. The V segment lost 5 bases and the J segment 7 bases; nucleotides outside the gene matches: 6. This CDR3 region has 14 residues. This CDR3 is CASSAGLASNEQFF. CDR3 nucleotide sequence: TGTGCCAGCAGCGCCGGACTAGCGAGTAATGAGCAGTTCTTC.

The table lists this clonotype with many counts. This chain uses TRBV12-3 or TRBV12-4 with TRBJ2-3; 12 nucleotides line up with TRBD2. The CDR3 totals 19 residues. CDR3 loop: CTCSPPGLAGPKPTDTQYF. CDR3 nucleotides: TGTACCTGCAGCCCTCCGGGACTAGCGGGCCCAAAGCCCACAGATACGCAGTATTTT.

The sample holds many counts of this clonotype. The rearrangement links TRBV4-2 to TRBJ2-7; perhaps TRBD2 as D (6 bases). The CDR3 runs to 16 residues. CDR1 LGHNA and CDR2 YNFKEQ come from the germline V gene. Trimming removed 1 base at V and 0 bases at J, with 13 bases between. CDR3 sequence (DNA): TGTGCCAGCAGCCAAGCAGCGGGCGATAGCTCCTACGAGCAGTACTTC. Translating gives CASSQAAGDSSYEQYF.

V gene TRBV19 combines with J gene TRBJ1-1; TRBD1 might be the D (5 bases). Trimming took 5 bases from V and 1 from J, leaving 8 bases between them. CDR3 length equals 13 residues. The V gene's germline CDR1 is LNHDA and CDR2 SQIVND (reference sequence). The CDR3 spells CASSPGWNTEAFF. The DNA for the CDR3 is TGTGCCAGTAGTCCAGGGTGGAACACTGAAGCTTTCTTT.

This clonotype was observed a few times. The DNA of the CDR3 is TGTGCCAGTACCGCAGGGGGCCTTTACGAGCAGTACTTC. Translation gives CASTAGGLYEQYF. The rearrangement uses TRBV19 and TRBJ2-7; TRBD1 aligns across 8 bases. Per the germline V gene, CDR1 is LNHDA and CDR2 is SQIVND (reference sequence). This CDR3 is built from 13 residues. V was pared by 7 bases and J by 4 bases, with 6 bases of the junction left unmatched.

This clonotype was seen ten or more times. This chain uses TRBV27 with TRBJ2-2; 12 bases agree with TRBD2. The CDR3 contains 16 residues. CDR1 is MNHEY and CDR2 is SMNVEV in the germline V gene (reference sequence). V lost 5 bases, J lost 9 bases, and 10 bases stayed unmatched. The CDR3: CASSLHLAGGPRELFF. The CDR3 DNA is TGTGCCAGCAGTCTCCACCTAGCGGGGGGGCCCAGGGAGCTGTTTTTT.

The chain employs TRBV7-9 and TRBJ1-4, with D possibly being TRBD1 (5 bases). With 5 bases removed from V and 4 bases from J, the gap between germline ends came to 11 bases. The CDR3 runs 14 residues. Germline V gene data show CDR1 as SEHNR and CDR2 as FQNEAQ (reference sequence). CDR3 region: CASSPGWGNEKLFF. CDR3 DNA: TGTGCCAGCAGCCCAGGGTGGGGTAATGAAAAACTGTTTTTT.

The gene calls are TRBV11-2 and TRBJ2-7; D assignment may be TRBD1 or TRBD2 (5 bases each). Germline lookup yields CDR1 SGHAT and CDR2 FQNNGV. Trimming removed 0 bases at V and 0 bases at J, with 15 bases between. The CDR3 loop spans 17 amino acids. This CDR3 reads CASSLEGDRASSYEQYF. The DNA of the CDR3 is TGTGCCAGCAGCTTAGAAGGGGACCGGGCCAGCTCCTACGAGCAGTACTTC.

This clonotype was counted at least ten times. The V gene is TRBV20-1, the J gene TRBJ2-5; D remains ambiguous. Germline lookup yields CDR1 DFQATT and CDR2 SNEGSKA (reference sequence). Trimming took off 6 bases at V and 3 bases at J, with 8 bases between the two ends. The length of the CDR3 is 11 residues. The CDR3 here is CSAKHKETQYF. As DNA, the CDR3 is TGCAGTGCCAAGCATAAAGAGACCCAGTACTTC.

This clonotype was observed a handful of times. The chain combines TRBV20-1 with TRBJ2-3, with D possibly being TRBD2 (5 bases). The CDR3 has 14 amino acids. Germline values: CDR1 DFQATT, CDR2 SNEGSKA (reference sequence). V lost 4 bases, J lost 4 bases, and 15 bases lay in between. The CDR3 sequence: CSATWGRGADTQYF. The CDR3 nucleotides read TGCAGTGCTACCTGGGGTCGGGGAGCAGATACGCAGTATTTT.

This clonotype was detected a few times. In nucleotides, the CDR3 is TGTGCCAGCAGCTTAAGACTTGAATTCACAGATACGCAGTATTTT. It specifies CASSLRLEFTDTQYF. The V and J genes are TRBV7-3 and TRBJ2-3; no clear D gene. Per germline, CDR1 SGHTA and CDR2 FQGTGA. Trimming pared 1 base from V and 2 bases from J, leaving 10 bases between. CDR3 length: 15 amino acids.

There are many counts of this clonotype. The CDR3 spells CASSAGEDSIYNEQFF. In DNA, the CDR3 is TGTGCCAGCAGCGCAGGAGAGGACAGCATCTACAATGAGCAGTTCTTC. The chain combines TRBV21-1 with TRBJ2-1; TRBD1, the D gene given by the table, was not confirmed from the DNA. TRBV21-1 corresponds to a pseudogene. This CDR3 has 16 residues.

The table lists this clonotype with many counts. This chain uses TRBV20-1 with TRBJ2-7; 7 nucleotides match TRBD2. Trimming took 5 bases from V and 1 from J; bases not matched to a gene: 11. Germline CDR1 is DFQATT and CDR2 is SNEGSKA (reference sequence). This CDR3 contains 15 residues. This chain's CDR3 is CSAPTSARLSYEQYF. The CDR3, as DNA: TGCAGTGCTCCTACTAGCGCCCGGCTTTCCTACGAGCAGTACTTC.

This clonotype was found many times. The chain is built from TRBV10-1 and TRBJ2-1; the match to TRBD2 covers 12 bases. The V gene end was trimmed by 0 bases and the J gene end by 12 bases; junction bases not matched to a gene: 3. Germline V gene lookup returns CDR1 WNHNN and CDR2 SYGVQD (reference sequence). The CDR3 contains 14 residues. The CDR3: CASSESGLAGWQFF. CDR3 DNA sequence: TGCGCCAGCAGTGAGTCGGGACTAGCGGGCTGGCAGTTCTTC.

This clonotype appeared a few times. The V gene is TRBV6-1, the J gene TRBJ2-7; 7 nucleotides agree with TRBD2. There are 13 residues in the CDR3. CDR1 is MNHNS and CDR2 is SASEGT in the germline V gene. J was trimmed by 4 bases and V by 8 bases; bases with no gene match: 8. CDR3 in amino acids: CASLRGYGYEQYF. The DNA of the CDR3 is TGTGCCAGCTTGCGGGGGTATGGGTACGAGCAGTACTTC.

This clonotype showed up many times. This sequence joins TRBV15 and TRBJ2-2, with D perhaps assigned TRBD1 or TRBD2 (5 bases each). Germline loops: CDR1 LNHNV, CDR2 YYDKDF (reference sequence). The CDR3 has 15 residues. Trimming shortened V by 9 bases and J by 3 bases, and 17 bases separated the two germline ends. For the CDR3, the DNA is TGTGCCACACGAAGGGACGACTTATACACCGGGGAGCTGTTTTTT. Translated: CATRRDDLYTGELFF.

Many counts were recorded for this clonotype. This chain joins TRBV15 and TRBJ1-5; D is perhaps TRBD1 (5 bases). V lost 8 bases to trimming and J lost 6 bases, with 17 bases between them. CDR3 length: 14 amino acids. CDR1 LNHNV and CDR2 YYDKDF come from the germline V gene (reference sequence). Here the CDR3 DNA reads TGTGCCACCGCCGGGGACTCGGGACCTCAGCCCCAGCATTTT. It encodes CATAGDSGPQPQHF.

This clonotype was picked up many times. The V call is TRBV19, the J call TRBJ1-1, with D maybe TRBD1 (6 bases). V dropped 6 bases and J dropped 0 bases, with 11 bases sitting between them. CDR1 is LNHDA, CDR2 SQIVND, per germline (reference sequence). The CDR3 is 14 residues long. The CDR3 loop is CASSGQYMNTEAFF. The CDR3 DNA follows: TGTGCCAGTAGCGGACAGTATATGAACACTGAAGCTTTCTTT.

This clonotype has a handful of counts. V is TRBV24-1 and J is TRBJ2-5; a weak D match, TRBD2 (6 bases). CDR1 is KGHDR and CDR2 is SFDVKD in the germline V gene. V dropped 4 bases and J dropped 2 bases, with 13 bases sitting between them. The CDR3 totals 15 residues. In nucleotides, the CDR3 is TGTGCCACCAGTGAAGGGAGGACGGTTCAAGAGACCCAGTACTTC. Translated: CATSEGRTVQETQYF.

The rearrangement joins TRBV2 to TRBJ2-7; no firm D call. This CDR3 comprises 13 residues. V gave up 5 bases and J gave up 1 base, with 9 bases separating them. In germline, CDR1 is SNHLY, CDR2 FYNNEI. CDR3 amino acids: CASSWTVSYEQYF. The CDR3 DNA follows: TGTGCCAGCAGTTGGACGGTTTCCTACGAGCAGTACTTC.

This clonotype was picked up a small number of times. The chain employs TRBV7-2 and TRBJ2-7, with 8 bases lining up with TRBD2. CDR3 length: 13 residues. Per the germline V gene, CDR1 is SGHTA and CDR2 is FQGNSA. The V and J ends lost 5 bases and 4 bases, in that order; junction bases with no gene match: 4. In DNA form, the CDR3 reads TGTGCCAGCAGCCATACTAGCGGTTACGAGCAGTACTTC. This encodes CASSHTSGYEQYF.

This clonotype was seen only a few times. The chain has TRBV28 and TRBJ1-4; D ambiguous. Germline V CDR1 and CDR2: MDHEN, SYDVKM. Deletions cut 3 bases from V and 10 bases from J, with 18 bases between. The CDR3 runs 15 residues. Here the CDR3 DNA reads TGTGCCAGCAGTTTGACCTGGGTGGCTGACGGAAAACTGTTTTTT. Translation gives CASSLTWVADGKLFF.

There are many counts of this clonotype. The CDR3 nucleotides are TGTGCCAGCAGTGAAGCGTCATCGACAGATACGCAGTATTTT. As protein: CASSEASSTDTQYF. The chain joins TRBV2 to TRBJ2-3; D not certain. Trimming cost V 0 bases and J 3 bases, with 7 bases left between them. Germline assignment: CDR1 SNHLY and CDR2 FYNNEI. The CDR3 spans 14 residues.